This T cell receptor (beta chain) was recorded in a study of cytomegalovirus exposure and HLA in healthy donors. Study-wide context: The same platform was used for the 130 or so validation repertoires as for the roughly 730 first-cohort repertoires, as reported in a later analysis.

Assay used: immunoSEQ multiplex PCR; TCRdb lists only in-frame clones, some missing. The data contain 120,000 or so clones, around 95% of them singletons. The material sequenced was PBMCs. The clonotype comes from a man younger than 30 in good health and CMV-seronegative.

CDR3 bases: TGTGCCAGCAGTTCCCCGACCGAAATGGAGGCTTTCTTT. This sequence encodes CASSSPTEMEAFF. This sequence joins TRBV27 and TRBJ1-1; D remains unclear. Germline CDR1 reads MNHEY; CDR2 reads SMNVEV (reference sequence). V lost 4 bases to trimming and J lost 11 bases, with 17 bases between them. The CDR3 has 13 residues.